This T cell receptor beta chain comes out of a study of shared clonotypes between healthy human individuals. Study-level findings and limits: Some clonotypes were shared by all four sorted-subset donors, while others were not shared. The non-shared ones had lower generation probabilities than the shared ones.

This clone was counted many times. Its target is unknown. Other DNA sequences within the sample encode an identical CDR3. The V end was cut by 5 bases, the J end by 4 bases, with 11 bases between. Per germline, CDR1 MNHNS and CDR2 SASEGT. The CDR3 length is 13 residues. Sequencing used immunoSEQ multiplex PCR; TCRdb keeps in-frame clones, though not all of them. Of about 1 million clones listed, roughly 80% are singletons. This chain links TRBV6-1 with TRBJ1-2; D is possibly TRBD1 (5 bases). The sequencing sample was made of memory CD4+ T cells sorted from blood. Specified subset: CD45RA-negative fraction. This TCR came from a man aged 18 to 30 in good health. The CDR3 DNA follows: TGTGCCAGCAGTACCGGGACCGCCTATGGCTACACCTTC. Translated, it gives CASSTGTAYGYTF.